The TCR beta chain under discussion was sequenced for a study of cytomegalovirus exposure and HLA in healthy donors. The overall study: The study placed 70% to 90% of its 398 genotyped donors in the Caucasian-associated ancestry cluster.

As to this clone: Its antigen is currently unknown.

Germline V gives CDR1 SNHLY, CDR2 FYNNEI. V was shortened by 2 bases and J by 6 bases, with 14 bases between the two germline ends. The CDR3 contains 14 residues. Notes on the study in general: It was confirmed in vitro that a few of the CMV-associated chains were specific for CMV antigens.

Primers for the PCR totalled 60 Vbeta and 13 Jbeta. The assay was immunoSEQ multiplex PCR, and TCRdb's table has in-frame clones only and misses some. The sample includes roughly 200,000 clones, 82% of them seen just once. The source material was PBMCs. This sequence was found in a woman in her 40s in good health and CMV-seronegative. The chain has TRBV2 and TRBJ2-7, with D perhaps TRBD1 (5 bases). The CDR3 loop reads CASSEWTRSAEQYF. Written as DNA, the CDR3 is TGTGCCAGCAGTGAATGGACACGGTCGGCCGAGCAGTACTTC.